Given below is one TCR beta chain in context. Its cognate antigen is unknown. The CDR3 is made up of 15 amino acids. V gave up 5 bases and J gave up 6 bases; unmatched junction bases: 8. Germline V lookup: CDR1 MNHEY, CDR2 SVGAGI. Nominally healthy donors provided the samples, though records likely missed some immune exposures. The sample belongs to a study of cytomegalovirus exposure and HLA in healthy donors. Study results and limitations: The study designated 150 to 200 TCR beta chains cytomegalovirus-associated.

The study ran its PCR with 60 Vbeta and 13 Jbeta primers. Original processing notes: Later, 80 million or so unique TCR beta chains were counted in an analysis, and about 10 million of them were shared. Clones were read by immunoSEQ multiplex PCR, and TCRdb kept only the in-frame ones, dropping some. V and J calls and clone size are given by that table; D and trimming were obtained from the DNA. The sample has around 110,000 clones, 50% to 70% seen once. This TCR came from a woman aged 40-49 years in good health and CMV-seropositive. Sequenced input: PBMCs. The rearrangement uses TRBV6-5 and TRBJ2-1; 9 nucleotides agree with TRBD2. CDR3 residues: CASSPYPTSGNEQFF. CDR3 nucleotide sequence: TGTGCCAGCAGTCCTTACCCGACTAGCGGCAATGAGCAGTTCTTC.